This TCR beta chain stems from a study of CD8 T cells in Susac syndrome. cDNA came from about 0.5 to 1 ug RNA primed by random hexamers. In TCRdb, the immunoSEQ multiplex PCR reads were re-called with MiXCR into one record per CDR3 protein. The table lists 78,000 or so distinct CDR3 sequences, approximately 94% of them singletons. The T cells that were sequenced for TCR beta were CD8+ and CD4+ cells from blood. Germline CDR1 is SQVTM and CDR2 is ANQGSEA. V shed 5 bases and J 4 bases; nucleotides not matched to a gene: 5. The CDR3 length is 15 residues. J is TRBJ2-3 and V is TRBV29-1; 14 nucleotides agree with TRBD2. The TCR was taken from a human donor with multiple sclerosis. Material: CD8+ T cells from PBMCs. The CDR3 DNA is TGCAGCGTTAGTGTGACTAGCGGGGGGGCAGATACGCAGTATTTT. This encodes CSVSVTSGGADTQYF.